The 28 T cell receptor beta chains below all came from one sample that was sequenced in a study of shared clonotypes between healthy human individuals. Naive CD8 cells comprised CD45RO-negative, CCR7-positively selected cells, excluding terminally differentiated effector memory CD45RA+ cells. Libraries were prepared by immunoSEQ multiplex PCR; TCRdb keeps only in-frame clonotypes and omits some of them. This table holds about 2.1 million clones, about 93% found once. Sequencing was carried out using naive CD8+ T cells from PBMCs. Receptor source: a man younger than 30 in good health. Some clones in this sample may be carry-over from other donors' samples.

As to this clone: This sample also contains other DNA sequences that code for the same CDR3. This chain connects TRBV28 to TRBJ2-7; possibly TRBD2 for D (6 bases). CDR1 and CDR2 (germline): MDHEN, SYDVKM. The V end lost 2 bases, the J end lost 3 bases, and 11 bases lay between the germline ends. The CDR3 totals 14 residues. The CDR3 loop is CASSLGLASYEQYF. The CDR3 nucleotides are TGTGCCAGCAGTTTAGGGCTAGCGAGCTACGAGCAGTACTTC.

For the CDR3, the DNA is TGTGCCAGCAGCGGGTCGAACGAGCTCTACGAGCAGTACTTC. Translating it yields CASSGSNELYEQYF. V gene TRBV2 combines with J gene TRBJ2-7; D unresolved. V lost 6 bases, J lost 3 bases, and 15 bases lay in between. Germline CDR1 reads SNHLY; CDR2 reads FYNNEI. CDR3 size: 14 residues.

This sequence joins TRBV14 and TRBJ1-2; no clear D gene. CDR3 length equals 13 residues. Germline-derived CDR1 and CDR2 are SGHDN and FVKESK. Trimming left V 0 bases short and J 7 bases short, with 9 bases between. CDR3 bases: TGTGCCAGCAGCCAAGAAAGGAAGGGTGGCTACACCTTC. Encoded protein: CASSQERKGGYTF.

The V call is TRBV11-2, the J call TRBJ2-7; weak D call: TRBD2 (6 bases). Germline CDR1 SGHAT, CDR2 FQNNGV. Deletions cut 4 bases from V and 0 bases from J, with 13 bases between. The CDR3 covers 15 residues. CDR3 bases: TGTGCCAGCAGCTCCCGGGACTCGACCTCCTACGAGCAGTACTTC. Protein product: CASSSRDSTSYEQYF.

V is TRBV28 and J is TRBJ1-2; TRBD1 might be the D (5 bases). CDR3 size: 13 residues. CDR1 and CDR2 (germline): MDHEN, SYDVKM. The ends were cut back, 5 bases at V and 7 bases at J, with 14 bases in the middle. The CDR3 region has the DNA TGTGCCAGCAGTGGGACTCGATTCGTTGGCTACACCTTC. Its protein is CASSGTRFVGYTF.

The sample holds a few counts of this clone. The J gene is TRBJ2-6, the V gene TRBV15; D unclear. Germline V gives CDR1 LNHNV, CDR2 YYDKDF (reference sequence). This CDR3 is built from 15 residues. Trimming took off 4 bases at V and 4 bases at J, with 11 bases between the two ends. CDR3 residues: CATSTPLGGANVLTF. For the CDR3, the DNA is TGTGCCACCAGCACTCCCCTCGGGGGGGCCAACGTCCTGACTTTC.

The chain carries TRBV28 and TRBJ2-7; D might be TRBD2 (5 bases). Germline loops: CDR1 MDHEN, CDR2 SYDVKM. This CDR3 has 15 residues. Between the trimmed V and J ends, which lost 3 bases and 1 base, there was a span of 13 bases. Here the CDR3 DNA reads TGTGCCAGCAGTTTGGCCCTAGCCCTTTCCTACGAGCAGTACTTC. This sequence encodes CASSLALALSYEQYF.

V gene TRBV30 combines with J gene TRBJ2-2; D gene ambiguous. Germline CDR1 and CDR2: GTSNPN and SVGIG (reference sequence). V was clipped by 2 bases and J by 7 bases, with 14 bases between them. This CDR3 has 14 amino acids. This CDR3 is CAWSLSPRGGELFF. In DNA form, the CDR3 reads TGTGCCTGGAGTTTAAGTCCTCGTGGCGGGGAGCTGTTTTTT.

CDR3 bases: TGTGCCAGTAGGGGTAGCGGGAGCACAGATACGCAGTATTTT. It specifies CASRGSGSTDTQYF. J is TRBJ2-3 and V is TRBV19, with 7 bases lining up with TRBD2. Germline trimming cut 6 bases from V and 0 bases from J; bases unmatched to any gene: 3. CDR3 length: 14 amino acids. In germline, CDR1 is LNHDA, CDR2 SQIVND (reference sequence).

This clone was counted a single time. This chain joins TRBV4-1 and TRBJ2-2; a possible D gene is TRBD2 (6 bases). This CDR3 is 15 amino acids long. From germline, CDR1 is MGHRA and CDR2 YSYEKL. The V end was cut by 4 bases, the J end by 6 bases, with 15 bases between. CDR3 in amino acids: CASSLRLGLAGELFF. CDR3 coding DNA: TGCGCCAGCAGCCTCAGACTAGGGTTGGCCGGGGAGCTGTTTTTT.

This chain uses TRBV18 with TRBJ2-5, with D hard to call. Germline CDR1 and CDR2: KGHSH and LQKENI. This CDR3 has 15 residues. Between the trimmed V and J ends, which lost 0 bases and 5 bases, there was a span of 13 bases. DNA for the CDR3: TGTGCCAGCTCACCACCATTTGGCCATGGTGAGACCCAGTACTTC. Its translation is CASSPPFGHGETQYF.

Remarks on this clone: This specimen includes other DNA sequences encoding the same CDR3. The J gene is TRBJ2-5, the V gene TRBV10-3; D remains unclear. The CDR3 covers 13 residues. V lost 3 bases and J lost 1, with 6 bases in between. Per germline, CDR1 ENHRY and CDR2 SYGVKD. CDR3 DNA sequence: TGTGCCATCAGTGAAAGCAGCCAAGAGACCCAGTACTTC. It yields the protein CAISESSQETQYF.

The chain has TRBV28 and TRBJ2-3; the D gene could be TRBD1 or TRBD2 (5 bases each). V lost 5 bases and J 10 bases, leaving 16 bases between the germline ends. This CDR3 contains 13 residues. Germline V gene sequence: CDR1 MDHEN, CDR2 SYDVKM. CDR3 residues: CASSAVRDPPQYF. In DNA, the CDR3 is TGTGCCAGCAGTGCGGTCAGGGACCCCCCGCAGTATTTT.

The chain links TRBV7-3 to TRBJ1-3, with a possible D match to TRBD1 (5 bases). The V and J ends lost 2 bases and 4 bases respectively, with 12 bases between them. The CDR3 spans 15 residues. Germline CDR1 SGHTA, CDR2 FQGTGA. The DNA for the CDR3 is TGTGCCAGCAGCTTAGACCAGGGATCCGGAAACACCATATATTTT. This sequence encodes CASSLDQGSGNTIYF.

The rearrangement uses TRBV9 and TRBJ1-1; weak D call: TRBD1 (5 bases). Germline CDR1 is SGDLS and CDR2 is YYNGEE. The CDR3 sequence is 16 residues long. V lost 0 bases, J lost 3 bases, and 15 bases lay in between. DNA for the CDR3: TGTGCCAGCAGCGTAGCTGGGGAGGGGAGGGACACTGAAGCTTTCTTT. It translates to CASSVAGEGRDTEAFF. Based on the CDR3 plus reference TRBV9 and TRBJ1-1, the full variable domain is DSGVTQTPKHLITATGQRVTLRCSPRSGDLSVYWYQQSLDQGLQFLIQYYNGEERAKGNILERFSAQQFPDLHSELNLSSLELGDSALYFCASSVAGEGRDTEAFFGQGTRLTVV.

The chain employs TRBV6-5 and TRBJ1-1; D is perhaps TRBD1 (6 bases). Germline CDR1 and CDR2: MNHEY and SVGAGI. Trimming took 9 bases from V and 0 from J, leaving 11 bases between them. The CDR3 consists of 13 residues. The CDR3 region is CASSTGMNTEAFF. The CDR3 region has the DNA TGTGCCAGTTCTACAGGGATGAACACTGAAGCTTTCTTT.

This clone appeared once. The chain carries TRBV29-1 and TRBJ2-3; no reliable D call. The CDR3 totals 11 residues. Trimming left V 5 bases short and J 3 bases short, with 6 bases between. Germline V gene data show CDR1 as SQVTM and CDR2 as ANQGSEA. CDR3 nucleotides: TGCAGCGTTAGCTCTACAGATACGCAGTATTTT. This sequence encodes CSVSSTDTQYF.

The chain couples TRBV7-9 to TRBJ2-7, with unresolved D. This CDR3 spans 14 amino acids. V lost 3 bases to trimming and J lost 2 bases, with 11 bases between them. Per germline, CDR1 SEHNR and CDR2 FQNEAQ (reference sequence). In DNA, the CDR3 is TGTGCCAGCAGCTTGGCCGAACTCACCTACGAGCAGTACTTC. Translated, it gives CASSLAELTYEQYF.

With regard to this clone: Other DNA sequences in the sample encode the same CDR3. V gene TRBV7-9 combines with J gene TRBJ2-1, with D possibly matching TRBD2 (5 bases). Looked up from germline, CDR1 is SEHNR and CDR2 is FQNEAQ (reference sequence). The CDR3 totals 12 residues. V was shortened by 0 bases and J by 9 bases, with 6 bases between the two germline ends. CDR3 loop: CASSLARGEQFF. Written as DNA, the CDR3 is TGTGCCAGCAGCTTAGCACGGGGTGAGCAGTTCTTC.

The V call is TRBV7-2, the J call TRBJ2-7; TRBD2 matches at 7 bases. V lost 5 bases and J lost 2; bases outside the gene matches: 9. CDR1 is SGHTA and CDR2 is FQGNSA in the germline V gene. The CDR3 runs to 15 residues. The CDR3 coding sequence is TGTGCCAGCAGCCCCTTTAGCGGGTTTACCTACGAGCAGTACTTC. The encoded protein is CASSPFSGFTYEQYF. The full variable domain, completed using reference TRBV7-2 and TRBJ2-7, is GAGVSQSPSNKVTEKGKDVELRCDPISGHTALYWYRQSLGQGLEFLIYFQGNSAPDKSGLPSDRFSAERTGGSVSTLTIQRTQQEDSAVYLCASSPFSGFTYEQYFGPGTRLTVT.

The chain links TRBV9 to TRBJ1-4; 7 bases match TRBD1. Per germline, CDR1 SGDLS and CDR2 YYNGEE. The CDR3 loop spans 18 amino acids. V lost 3 bases to trimming and J lost 3 bases; unmatched junction nucleotides: 14. The CDR3 bases are TGTGCCAGCAGCGCCGCGACAGGGTTGGTAGCGGCTAATGAAAAACTGTTTTTT. Amino acid sequence: CASSAATGLVAANEKLFF.

This sequence joins TRBV21-1 and TRBJ1-2; the table's TRBD1 call for D was not verified on the DNA. TRBV21-1 is reported as a pseudogene. The CDR3 runs to 14 residues. The CDR3 sequence is CASRGQGVNYGYTF. DNA for the CDR3: TGTGCCAGTAGGGGACAGGGGGTGAACTATGGCTACACCTTC.

This rearrangement joins TRBV5-1 to TRBJ2-1, with 7 nucleotides matching TRBD2. V trimming: 7 bases; J trimming: 6 bases; junction bases outside the gene matches: 7. Looked up from germline, CDR1 is SGHRS and CDR2 is YFSETQ. The CDR3 loop spans 13 amino acids. The CDR3 DNA reads as TGCGCCAGCGACGCCACGGGGGGCAATGAGCAGTTCTTC. It encodes CASDATGGNEQFF.

For this clone: Other DNA sequences of this sample code for an identical CDR3. This chain joins TRBV11-2 and TRBJ1-3; D remains ambiguous. CDR1 SGHAT and CDR2 FQNNGV come from the germline V gene. Trimming shortened V by 1 base and J by 1 base, and 5 bases separated the two germline ends. The CDR3 loop spans 14 amino acids. CDR3 residues: CASSLAGSGNTIYF. CDR3 sequence (DNA): TGTGCCAGCAGCTTAGCCGGTTCTGGAAACACCATATATTTT.

J is TRBJ1-2 and V is TRBV5-5; D is possibly TRBD1 (5 bases). The CDR3 sequence is 16 residues long. V lost 4 bases, J lost 4 bases, and 20 bases lay in between. Looked up from germline, CDR1 is SGHKS and CDR2 is YYEKEE (reference sequence). The CDR3 nucleotides are TGTGCCAGCAGCCCCCGGGTGGGCCGGGGCGGCTATGGCTACACCTTC. Translating gives CASSPRVGRGGYGYTF.

This clone appeared once. The sample contains more than one DNA sequence encoding this CDR3. The chain uses TRBV9 and TRBJ2-7; 8 nucleotides line up with TRBD2. V lost 3 bases, J lost 3 bases, and 2 bases stayed unmatched. CDR1 is SGDLS, CDR2 YYNGEE, per germline. The CDR3 is 13 residues long. Written as DNA, the CDR3 is TGTGCCAGCAGCGGTACTAGCGGCTACGAGCAGTACTTC. Its protein product is CASSGTSGYEQYF.

The chain joins TRBV11-3 to TRBJ2-1, with D unresolved. Trimming shortened V by 5 bases and J by 8 bases, and 13 bases separated the two germline ends. Germline V gives CDR1 SGHNT, CDR2 YENEEA. The CDR3 loop spans 13 amino acids. Here the CDR3 DNA reads TGTGCCAGCAGCCAATGGGCAGGATATGAGCAGTTCTTC. Its protein is CASSQWAGYEQFF.

The gene calls are TRBV27 and TRBJ1-4; D is ambiguous. The germline V and J ends were trimmed by 1 base and 0 bases, with 9 bases remaining between them. From germline, CDR1 is MNHEY and CDR2 SMNVEV (reference sequence). This CDR3 is 16 amino acids long. The CDR3 DNA reads TGTGCCAGCAGTTTATTGGGCCCCACAACTAATGAAAAACTGTTTTTT. Its protein is CASSLLGPTTNEKLFF.